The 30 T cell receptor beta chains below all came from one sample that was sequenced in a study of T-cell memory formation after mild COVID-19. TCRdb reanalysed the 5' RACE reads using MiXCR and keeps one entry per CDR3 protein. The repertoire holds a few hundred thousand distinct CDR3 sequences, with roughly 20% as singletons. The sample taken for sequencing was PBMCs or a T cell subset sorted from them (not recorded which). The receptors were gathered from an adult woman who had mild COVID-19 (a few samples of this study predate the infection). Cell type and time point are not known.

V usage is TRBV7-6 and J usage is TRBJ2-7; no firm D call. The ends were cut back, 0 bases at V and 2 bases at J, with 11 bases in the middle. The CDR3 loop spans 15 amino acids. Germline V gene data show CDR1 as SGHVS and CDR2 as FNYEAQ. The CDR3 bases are TGTGCCAGCAGCTTAGCTTTTGGGAATACCTACGAGCAGTACTTC. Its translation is CASSLAFGNTYEQYF.

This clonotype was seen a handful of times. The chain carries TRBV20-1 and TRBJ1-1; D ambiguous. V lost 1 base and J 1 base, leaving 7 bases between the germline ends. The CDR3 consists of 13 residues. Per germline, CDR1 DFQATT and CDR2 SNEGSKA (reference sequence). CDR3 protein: CSARVGRNTEAFF. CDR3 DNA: TGCAGTGCTAGAGTGGGCAGGAACACTGAAGCTTTCTTT.

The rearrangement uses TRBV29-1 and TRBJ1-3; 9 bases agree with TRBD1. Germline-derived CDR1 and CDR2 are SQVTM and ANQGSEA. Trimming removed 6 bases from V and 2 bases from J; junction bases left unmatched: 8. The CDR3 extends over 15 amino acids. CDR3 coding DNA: TGCAGCGTCCCCACCGGGACAGGGACTGGAAACACCATATATTTT. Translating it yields CSVPTGTGTGNTIYF.

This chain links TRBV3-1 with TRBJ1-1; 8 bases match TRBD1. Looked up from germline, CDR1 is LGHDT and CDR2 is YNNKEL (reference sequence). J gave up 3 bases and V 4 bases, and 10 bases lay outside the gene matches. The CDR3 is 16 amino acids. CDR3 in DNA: TGTGCCAGCAGCCCGCTAGACAGGGGAGGCGACACTGAAGCTTTCTTT. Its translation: CASSPLDRGGDTEAFF.

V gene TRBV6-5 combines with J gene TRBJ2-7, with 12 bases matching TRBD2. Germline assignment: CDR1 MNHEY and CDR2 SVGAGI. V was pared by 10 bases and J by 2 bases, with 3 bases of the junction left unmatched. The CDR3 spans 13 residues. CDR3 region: CATRTSGTYEQYF. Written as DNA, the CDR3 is TGTGCCACCCGGACTAGCGGGACCTACGAGCAGTACTTC.

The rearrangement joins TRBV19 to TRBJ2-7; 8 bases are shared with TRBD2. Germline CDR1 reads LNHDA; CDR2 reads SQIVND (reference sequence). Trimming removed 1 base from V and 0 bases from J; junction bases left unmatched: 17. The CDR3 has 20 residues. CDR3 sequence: CASSIGFRERELGGSYEQYF. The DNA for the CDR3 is TGTGCCAGTAGTATAGGATTTAGGGAGCGGGAGTTGGGTGGCTCCTACGAGCAGTACTTC.

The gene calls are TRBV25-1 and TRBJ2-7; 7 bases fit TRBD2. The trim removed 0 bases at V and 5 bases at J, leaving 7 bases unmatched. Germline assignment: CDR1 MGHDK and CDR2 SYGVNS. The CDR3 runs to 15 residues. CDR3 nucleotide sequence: TGTGCCAGCAGTGAATATTCGGGGGGTCAAGACGAGCAGTACTTC. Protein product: CASSEYSGGQDEQYF.

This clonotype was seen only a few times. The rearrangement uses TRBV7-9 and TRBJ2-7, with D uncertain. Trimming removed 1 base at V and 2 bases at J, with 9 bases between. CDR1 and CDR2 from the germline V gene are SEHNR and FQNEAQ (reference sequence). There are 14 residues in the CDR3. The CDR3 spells CASSLGGYAYEQYF. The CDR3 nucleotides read TGTGCCAGCAGCTTAGGGGGATACGCCTACGAGCAGTACTTC.

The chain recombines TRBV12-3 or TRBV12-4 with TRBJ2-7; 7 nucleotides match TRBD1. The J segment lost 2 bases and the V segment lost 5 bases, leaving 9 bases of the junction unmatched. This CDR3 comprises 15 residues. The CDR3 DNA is TGTGCCAGCAGTGATTCCTCCGGGACAGCCTACGAGCAGTACTTC. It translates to CASSDSSGTAYEQYF.

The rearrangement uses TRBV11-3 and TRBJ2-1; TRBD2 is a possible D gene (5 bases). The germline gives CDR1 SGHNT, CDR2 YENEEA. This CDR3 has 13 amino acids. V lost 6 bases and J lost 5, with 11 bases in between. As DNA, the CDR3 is TGTGCCAGCAGATGGGGAGCGGACAATGAGCAGTTCTTC. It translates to CASRWGADNEQFF.

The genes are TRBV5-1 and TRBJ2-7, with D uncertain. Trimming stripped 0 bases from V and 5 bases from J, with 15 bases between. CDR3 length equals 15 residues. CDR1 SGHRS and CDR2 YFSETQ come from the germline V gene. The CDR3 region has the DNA TGCGCCAGCAGCTTGGGAAACGAAGGGTACAACGAGCAGTACTTC. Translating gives CASSLGNEGYNEQYF.

The CDR3 bases are TGTGCCAGCAGTGCTCTATTTTCAGGGAGGAATGAGCAGTTCTTC. Its translation: CASSALFSGRNEQFF. This chain uses TRBV2 with TRBJ2-1; D perhaps matches TRBD2 (6 bases). This CDR3 is built from 15 residues. Trimming removed 4 bases from V and 7 bases from J, with 17 bases in between. From germline, CDR1 is SNHLY and CDR2 FYNNEI.

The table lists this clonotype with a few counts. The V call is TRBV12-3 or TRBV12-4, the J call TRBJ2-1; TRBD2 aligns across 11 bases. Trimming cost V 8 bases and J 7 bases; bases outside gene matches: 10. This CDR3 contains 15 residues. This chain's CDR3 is CASLSSASGRNEQFF. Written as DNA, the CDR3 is TGTGCCAGCTTGTCCTCGGCTAGCGGGAGGAATGAGCAGTTCTTC.

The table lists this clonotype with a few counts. This chain's CDR3 is CASSEGPGGVNTIYF. CDR3 DNA sequence: TGCGCCAGCAGCGAAGGGCCCGGTGGTGTAAACACCATATATTTT. V usage is TRBV4-3 and J usage is TRBJ1-3; D gene uncertain. The CDR3 runs 15 residues. CDR1 is LGHNA, CDR2 YSLEER, per germline. Trimming shortened V by 5 bases and J by 6 bases, and 17 bases separated the two germline ends.

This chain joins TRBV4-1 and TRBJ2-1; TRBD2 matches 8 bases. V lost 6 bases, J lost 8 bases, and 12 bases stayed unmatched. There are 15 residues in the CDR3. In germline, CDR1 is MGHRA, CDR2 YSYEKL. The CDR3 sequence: CASRQGLGSRDEQFF. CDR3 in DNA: TGCGCCAGCAGACAGGGACTAGGGAGTAGGGATGAGCAGTTCTTC.

CDR3 sequence: CASSLTGTIQYF. CDR3 DNA: TGTGCCAGCAGCTTGACAGGGACAATTCAGTACTTC. J is TRBJ2-4 and V is TRBV7-2; 7 nucleotides align to TRBD1. The CDR3 contains 12 residues. Trimming cost V 3 bases and J 10 bases; bases outside gene matches: 3. Germline lookup yields CDR1 SGHTA and CDR2 FQGNSA. The whole variable domain, remainder taken from reference TRBV7-2 and TRBJ2-4, is GAGVSQSPSNKVTEKGKDVELRCDPISGHTALYWYRQSLGQGLEFLIYFQGNSAPDKSGLPSDRFSAERTGGSVSTLTIQRTQQEDSAVYLCASSLTGTIQYFGAGTRLSVL.

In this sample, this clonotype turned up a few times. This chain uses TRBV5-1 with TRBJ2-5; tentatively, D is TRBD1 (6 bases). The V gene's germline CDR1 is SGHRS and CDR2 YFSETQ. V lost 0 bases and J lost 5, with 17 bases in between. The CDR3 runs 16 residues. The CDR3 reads CASSLVAGAQGETQYF. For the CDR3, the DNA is TGCGCCAGCAGCTTGGTGGCAGGGGCGCAGGGTGAGACCCAGTACTTC.

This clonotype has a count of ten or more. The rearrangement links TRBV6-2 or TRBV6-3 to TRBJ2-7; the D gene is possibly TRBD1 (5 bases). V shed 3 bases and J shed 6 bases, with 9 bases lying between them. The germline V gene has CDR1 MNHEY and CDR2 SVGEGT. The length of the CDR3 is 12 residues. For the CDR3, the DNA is TGTGCCAGCAGTTATGGACAAAGCGAGCAGTACTTC. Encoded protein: CASSYGQSEQYF.

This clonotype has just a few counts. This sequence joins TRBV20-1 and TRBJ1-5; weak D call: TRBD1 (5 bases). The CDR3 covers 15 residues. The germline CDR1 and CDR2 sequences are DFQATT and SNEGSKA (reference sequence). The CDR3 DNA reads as TGCAGCCCTAGGGACTCCGGGAAAGGCAATCAGCCCCAGCATTTT. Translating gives CSPRDSGKGNQPQHF.

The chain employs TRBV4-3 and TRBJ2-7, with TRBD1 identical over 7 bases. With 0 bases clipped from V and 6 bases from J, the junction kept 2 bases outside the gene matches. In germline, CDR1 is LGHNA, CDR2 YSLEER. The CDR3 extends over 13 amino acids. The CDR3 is CASSQEPGGEQYF. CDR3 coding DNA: TGCGCCAGCAGCCAAGAGCCAGGGGGCGAGCAGTACTTC.

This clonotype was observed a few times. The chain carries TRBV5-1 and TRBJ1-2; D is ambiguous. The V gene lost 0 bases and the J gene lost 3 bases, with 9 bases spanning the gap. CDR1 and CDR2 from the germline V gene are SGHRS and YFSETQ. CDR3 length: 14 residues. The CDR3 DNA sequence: TGCGCCAGCAGCTTGGTCGGACGGGACTATGGCTACACCTTC. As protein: CASSLVGRDYGYTF.

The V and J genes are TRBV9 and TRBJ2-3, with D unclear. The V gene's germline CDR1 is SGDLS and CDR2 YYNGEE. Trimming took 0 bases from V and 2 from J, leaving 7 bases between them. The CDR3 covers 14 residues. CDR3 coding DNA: TGTGCCAGCAGCGTAGCCCGGAACACAGATACGCAGTATTTT. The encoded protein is CASSVARNTDTQYF.

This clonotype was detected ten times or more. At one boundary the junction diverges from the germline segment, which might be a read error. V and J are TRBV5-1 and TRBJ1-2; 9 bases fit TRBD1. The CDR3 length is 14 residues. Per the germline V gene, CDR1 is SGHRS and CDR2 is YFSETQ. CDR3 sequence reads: CASSSGQGNYGYTF. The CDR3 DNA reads TGTGCCAGCAGCTCGGGACAGGGCAACTATGGCTACACCTTC.

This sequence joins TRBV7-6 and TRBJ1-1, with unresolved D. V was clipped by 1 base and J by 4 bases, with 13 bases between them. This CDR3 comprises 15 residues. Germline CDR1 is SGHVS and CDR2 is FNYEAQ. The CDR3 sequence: CASSLGDGRSTEAFF. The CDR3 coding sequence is TGTGCCAGCAGCTTAGGAGACGGTAGATCCACTGAAGCTTTCTTT.

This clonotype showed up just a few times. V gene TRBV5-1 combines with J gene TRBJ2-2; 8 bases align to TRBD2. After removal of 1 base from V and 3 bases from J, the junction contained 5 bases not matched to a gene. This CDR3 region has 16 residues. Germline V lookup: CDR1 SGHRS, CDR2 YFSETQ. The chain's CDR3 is CASSLSGRADTGELFF. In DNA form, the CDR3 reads TGCGCCAGCAGCTTGTCCGGGAGGGCCGACACCGGGGAGCTGTTTTTT.

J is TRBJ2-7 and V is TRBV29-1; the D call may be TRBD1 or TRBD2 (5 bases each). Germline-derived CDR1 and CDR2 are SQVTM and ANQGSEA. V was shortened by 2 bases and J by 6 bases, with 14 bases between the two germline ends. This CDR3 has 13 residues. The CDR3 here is CSVEPGRGVEQYF. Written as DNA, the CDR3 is TGCAGCGTTGAACCCGGCCGAGGGGTCGAGCAGTACTTC.

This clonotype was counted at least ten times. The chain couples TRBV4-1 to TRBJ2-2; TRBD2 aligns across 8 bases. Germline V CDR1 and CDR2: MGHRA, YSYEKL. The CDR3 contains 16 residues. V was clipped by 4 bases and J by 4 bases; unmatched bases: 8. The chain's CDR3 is CASSRFPSGFTGELFF. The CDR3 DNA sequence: TGCGCCAGCAGCCGATTTCCTAGCGGGTTCACCGGGGAGCTGTTTTTT.

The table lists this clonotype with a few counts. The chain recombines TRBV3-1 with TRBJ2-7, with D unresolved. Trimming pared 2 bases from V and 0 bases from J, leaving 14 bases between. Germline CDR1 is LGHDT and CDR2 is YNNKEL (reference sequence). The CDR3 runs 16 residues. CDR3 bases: TGTGCCAGCAGCCAACCGGGTGCGGCTAGCTCCTACGAGCAGTACTTC. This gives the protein CASSQPGAASSYEQYF.

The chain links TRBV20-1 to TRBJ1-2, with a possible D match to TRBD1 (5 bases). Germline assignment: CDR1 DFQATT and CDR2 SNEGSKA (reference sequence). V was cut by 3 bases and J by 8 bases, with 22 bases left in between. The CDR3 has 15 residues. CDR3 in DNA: TGCAGTGCTAGTTCCTCCCCCGACAGCAGTCTCGGCTACACCTTC. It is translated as CSASSSPDSSLGYTF.

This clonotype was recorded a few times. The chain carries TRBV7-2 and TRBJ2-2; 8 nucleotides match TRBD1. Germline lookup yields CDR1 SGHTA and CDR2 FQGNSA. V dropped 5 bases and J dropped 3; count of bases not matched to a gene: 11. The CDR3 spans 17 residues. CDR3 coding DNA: TGTGCCAGCAGCCGACCACAGGGGGATATTGACACCGGGGAGCTGTTTTTT. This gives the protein CASSRPQGDIDTGELFF.